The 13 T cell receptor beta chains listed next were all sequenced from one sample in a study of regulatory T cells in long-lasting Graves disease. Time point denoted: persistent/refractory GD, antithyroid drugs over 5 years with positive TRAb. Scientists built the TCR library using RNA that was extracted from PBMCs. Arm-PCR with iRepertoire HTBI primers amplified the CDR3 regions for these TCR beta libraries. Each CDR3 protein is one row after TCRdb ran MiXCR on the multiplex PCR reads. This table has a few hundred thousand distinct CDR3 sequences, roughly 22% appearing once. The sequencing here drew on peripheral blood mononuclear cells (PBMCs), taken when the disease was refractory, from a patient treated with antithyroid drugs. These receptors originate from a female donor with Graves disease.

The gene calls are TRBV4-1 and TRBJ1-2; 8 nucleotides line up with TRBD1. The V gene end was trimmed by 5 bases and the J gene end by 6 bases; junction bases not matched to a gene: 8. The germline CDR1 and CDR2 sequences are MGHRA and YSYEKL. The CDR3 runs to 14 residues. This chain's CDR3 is CASSTTGARDGYTF. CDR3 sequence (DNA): TGCGCCAGCAGCACGACAGGGGCTCGAGATGGCTACACCTTC.

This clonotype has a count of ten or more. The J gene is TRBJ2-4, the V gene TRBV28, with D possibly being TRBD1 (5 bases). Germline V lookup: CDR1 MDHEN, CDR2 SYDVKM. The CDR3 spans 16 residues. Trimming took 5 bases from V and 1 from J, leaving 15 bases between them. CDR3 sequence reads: CASSRLGPVAKNIQYF. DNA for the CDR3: TGTGCCAGCAGTCGGTTGGGGCCAGTGGCCAAAAACATTCAGTACTTC. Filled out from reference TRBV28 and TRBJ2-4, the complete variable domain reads DVKVTQSSRYLVKRTGEKVFLECVQDMDHENMFWYRQDPGLGLRLIYFSYDVKMKEKGDIPEGYSVSREKKERFSLILESASTNQTSMYLCASSRLGPVAKNIQYFGAGTRLSVL.

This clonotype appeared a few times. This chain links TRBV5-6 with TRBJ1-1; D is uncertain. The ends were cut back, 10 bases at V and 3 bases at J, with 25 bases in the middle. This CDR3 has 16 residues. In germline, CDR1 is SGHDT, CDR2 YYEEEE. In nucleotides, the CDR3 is TGTGCCTGCGCCGCTGCAGAGGGCAAATGGGACACTGAAGCTTTCTTT. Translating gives CACAAAEGKWDTEAFF.

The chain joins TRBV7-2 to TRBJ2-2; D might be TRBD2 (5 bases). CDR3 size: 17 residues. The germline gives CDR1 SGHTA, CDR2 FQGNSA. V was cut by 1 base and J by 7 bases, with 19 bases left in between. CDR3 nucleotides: TGTGCCAGCAGCTTAGTCGGTCTCTCGGGGAAGGGCGGGGAGCTGTTTTTT. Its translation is CASSLVGLSGKGGELFF. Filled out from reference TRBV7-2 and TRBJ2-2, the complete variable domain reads GAGVSQSPSNKVTEKGKDVELRCDPISGHTALYWYRQSLGQGLEFLIYFQGNSAPDKSGLPSDRFSAERTGGSVSTLTIQRTQQEDSAVYLCASSLVGLSGKGGELFFGEGSRLTVL.

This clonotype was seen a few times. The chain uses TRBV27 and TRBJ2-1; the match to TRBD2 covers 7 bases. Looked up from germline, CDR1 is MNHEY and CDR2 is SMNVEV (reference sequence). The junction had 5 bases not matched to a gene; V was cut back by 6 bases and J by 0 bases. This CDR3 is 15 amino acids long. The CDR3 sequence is CASRIRTSSYNEQFF. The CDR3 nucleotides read TGTGCCAGCAGAATACGGACTAGCTCCTACAATGAGCAGTTCTTC.

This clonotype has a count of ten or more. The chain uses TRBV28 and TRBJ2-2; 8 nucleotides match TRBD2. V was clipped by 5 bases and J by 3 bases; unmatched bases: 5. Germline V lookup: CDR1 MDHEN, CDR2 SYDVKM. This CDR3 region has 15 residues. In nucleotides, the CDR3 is TGTGCCAGCAGTATTACTAGCGGACACACCGGGGAGCTGTTTTTT. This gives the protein CASSITSGHTGELFF.

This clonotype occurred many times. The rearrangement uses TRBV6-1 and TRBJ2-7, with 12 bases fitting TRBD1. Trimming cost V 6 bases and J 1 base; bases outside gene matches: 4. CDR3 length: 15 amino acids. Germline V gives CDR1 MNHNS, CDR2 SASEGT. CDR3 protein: CASRSGQGASYEQYF. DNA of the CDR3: TGTGCCAGCAGGTCGGGACAGGGGGCATCCTACGAGCAGTACTTC.

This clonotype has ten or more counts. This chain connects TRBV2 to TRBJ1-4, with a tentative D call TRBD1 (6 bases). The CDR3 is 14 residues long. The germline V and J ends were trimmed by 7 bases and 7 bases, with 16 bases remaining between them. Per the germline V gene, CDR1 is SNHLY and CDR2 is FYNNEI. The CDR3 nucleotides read TGTGCCAGCACGTACTCGGGGGCAAGTGAAAAACTGTTTTTT. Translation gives CASTYSGASEKLFF. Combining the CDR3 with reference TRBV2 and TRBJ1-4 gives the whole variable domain EPEVTQTPSHQVTQMGQEVILRCVPISNHLYFYWYRQILGQKVEFLVSFYNNEISEKSEIFDDQFSVERPDGSNFTLKIRSTKLEDSAMYFCASTYSGASEKLFFGSGTQLSVL.

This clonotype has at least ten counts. The CDR3 bases are TGTGCCAGCAGGAACGATGGAGGCGGGGAGCTGTTTTTT. It codes for CASRNDGGGELFF. The chain recombines TRBV2 with TRBJ2-2; tentative D call: TRBD2 (5 bases). This CDR3 spans 13 amino acids. Trimming stripped 6 bases from V and 7 bases from J, with 12 bases between. Germline assignment: CDR1 SNHLY and CDR2 FYNNEI.

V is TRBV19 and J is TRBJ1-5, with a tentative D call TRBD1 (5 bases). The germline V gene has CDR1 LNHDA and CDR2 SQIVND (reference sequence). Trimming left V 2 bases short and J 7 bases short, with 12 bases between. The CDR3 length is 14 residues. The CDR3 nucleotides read TGTGCCAGTAGTATAACCTCAGGGCAACAGCCCCAGCATTTT. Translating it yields CASSITSGQQPQHF.

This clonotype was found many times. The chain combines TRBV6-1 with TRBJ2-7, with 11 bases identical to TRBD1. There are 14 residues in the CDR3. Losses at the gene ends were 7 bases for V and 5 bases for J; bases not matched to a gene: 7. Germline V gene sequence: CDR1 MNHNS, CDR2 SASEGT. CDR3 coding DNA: TGTGCCAGCACCCCGAGGACAGGGGGCGACGAGCAGTACTTC. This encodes CASTPRTGGDEQYF.

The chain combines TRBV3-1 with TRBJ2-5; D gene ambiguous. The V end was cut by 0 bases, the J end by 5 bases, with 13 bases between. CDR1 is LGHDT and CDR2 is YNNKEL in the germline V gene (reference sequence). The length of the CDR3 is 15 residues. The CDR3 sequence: CASSQDGAGGETQYF. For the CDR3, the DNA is TGTGCCAGCAGCCAAGACGGAGCAGGCGGTGAGACCCAGTACTTC.

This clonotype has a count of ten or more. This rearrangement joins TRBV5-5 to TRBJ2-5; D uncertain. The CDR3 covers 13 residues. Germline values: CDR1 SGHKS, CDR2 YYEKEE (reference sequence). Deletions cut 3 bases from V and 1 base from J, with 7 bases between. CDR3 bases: TGTGCCAGCAGCTGGACCATCCAAGAGACCCAGTACTTC. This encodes CASSWTIQETQYF.